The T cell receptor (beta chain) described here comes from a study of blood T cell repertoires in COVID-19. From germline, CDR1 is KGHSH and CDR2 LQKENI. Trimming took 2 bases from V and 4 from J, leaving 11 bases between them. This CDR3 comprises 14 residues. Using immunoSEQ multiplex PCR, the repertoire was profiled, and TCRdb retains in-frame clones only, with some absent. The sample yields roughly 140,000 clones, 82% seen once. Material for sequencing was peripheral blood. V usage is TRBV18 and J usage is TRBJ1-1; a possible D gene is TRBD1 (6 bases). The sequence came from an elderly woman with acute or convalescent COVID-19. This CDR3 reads CASSPMTGSTEAFF. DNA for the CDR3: TGTGCCAGCTCACCAATGACAGGAAGCACTGAAGCTTTCTTT.